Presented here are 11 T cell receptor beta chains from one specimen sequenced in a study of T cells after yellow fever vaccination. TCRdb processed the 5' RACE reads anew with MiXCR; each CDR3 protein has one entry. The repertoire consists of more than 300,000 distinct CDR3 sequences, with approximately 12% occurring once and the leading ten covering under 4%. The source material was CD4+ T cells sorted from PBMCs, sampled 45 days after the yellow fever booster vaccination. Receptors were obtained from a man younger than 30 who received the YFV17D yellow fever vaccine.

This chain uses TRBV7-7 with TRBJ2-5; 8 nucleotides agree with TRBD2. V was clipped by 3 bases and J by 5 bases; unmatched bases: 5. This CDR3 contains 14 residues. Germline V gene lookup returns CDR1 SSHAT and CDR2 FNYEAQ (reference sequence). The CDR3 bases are TGTGCCAGCAGCTTGTTAGCGGGGTTGGAGACCCAGTACTTC. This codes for CASSLLAGLETQYF.

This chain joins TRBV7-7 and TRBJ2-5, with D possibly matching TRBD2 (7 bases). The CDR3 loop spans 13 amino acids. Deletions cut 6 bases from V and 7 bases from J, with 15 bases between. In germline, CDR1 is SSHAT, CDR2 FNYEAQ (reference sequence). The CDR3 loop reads CASRGGPLGTQYF. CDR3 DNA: TGTGCCAGCAGGGGGGGGCCCTTGGGGACCCAGTACTTC. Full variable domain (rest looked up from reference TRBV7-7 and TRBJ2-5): GAGVSQSPRYKVTKRGQDVTLRCDPISSHATLYWYQQALGQGPEFLTYFNYEAQPDKSGLPSDRFSAERPEGSISTLTIQRTEQRDSAMYRCASRGGPLGTQYFGPGTRLLVL.

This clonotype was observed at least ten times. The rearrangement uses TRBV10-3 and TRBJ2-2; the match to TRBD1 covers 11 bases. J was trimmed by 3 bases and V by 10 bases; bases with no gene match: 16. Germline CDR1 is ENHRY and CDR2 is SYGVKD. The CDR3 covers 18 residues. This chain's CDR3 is CATTLGQGAPGDTGELFF. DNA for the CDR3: TGTGCCACTACATTAGGACAGGGGGCTCCTGGGGACACCGGGGAGCTGTTTTTT.

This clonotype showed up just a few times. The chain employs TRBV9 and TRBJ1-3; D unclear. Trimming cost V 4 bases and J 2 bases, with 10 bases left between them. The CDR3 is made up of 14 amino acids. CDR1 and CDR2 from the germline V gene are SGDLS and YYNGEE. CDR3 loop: CASSPRGTGNTIYF. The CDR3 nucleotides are TGTGCCAGCAGCCCTCGAGGAACTGGAAACACCATATATTTT. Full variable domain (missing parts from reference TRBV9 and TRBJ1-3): DSGVTQTPKHLITATGQRVTLRCSPRSGDLSVYWYQQSLDQGLQFLIQYYNGEERAKGNILERFSAQQFPDLHSELNLSSLELGDSALYFCASSPRGTGNTIYFGEGSWLTVV.

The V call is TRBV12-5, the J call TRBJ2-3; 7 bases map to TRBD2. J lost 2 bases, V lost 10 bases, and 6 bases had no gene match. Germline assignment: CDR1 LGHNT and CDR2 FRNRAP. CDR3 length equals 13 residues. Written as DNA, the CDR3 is TGTGCTACTGGGGCGGGGGACACAGATACGCAGTATTTT. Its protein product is CATGAGDTDTQYF.

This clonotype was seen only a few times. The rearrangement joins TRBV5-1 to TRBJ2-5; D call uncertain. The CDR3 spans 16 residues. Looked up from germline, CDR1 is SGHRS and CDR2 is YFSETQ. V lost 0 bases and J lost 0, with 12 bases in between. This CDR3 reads CASSLGTYPYQETQYF. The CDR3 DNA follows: TGCGCCAGCAGCTTGGGGACCTACCCATACCAAGAGACCCAGTACTTC.

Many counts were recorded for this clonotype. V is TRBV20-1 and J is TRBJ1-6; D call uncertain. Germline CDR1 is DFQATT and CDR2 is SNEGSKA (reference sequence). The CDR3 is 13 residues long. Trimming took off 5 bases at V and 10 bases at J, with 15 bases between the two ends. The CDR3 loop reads CSAPEGAVSPLHF. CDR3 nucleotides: TGCAGTGCTCCGGAAGGAGCAGTCTCACCCCTCCACTTT.

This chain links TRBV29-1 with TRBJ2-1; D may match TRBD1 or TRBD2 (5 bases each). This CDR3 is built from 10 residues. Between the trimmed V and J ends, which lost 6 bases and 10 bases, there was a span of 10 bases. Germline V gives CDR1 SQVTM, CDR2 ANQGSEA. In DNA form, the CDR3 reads TGCAGCGTGGGGGTCAGAGAGCAGTTCTTC. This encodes CSVGVREQFF.

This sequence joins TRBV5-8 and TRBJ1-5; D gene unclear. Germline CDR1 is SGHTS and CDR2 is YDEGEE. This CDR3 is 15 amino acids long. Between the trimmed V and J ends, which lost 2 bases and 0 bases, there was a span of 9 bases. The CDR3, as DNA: TGTGCCAGCAGCTTCGAGGGCTATAGCAATCAGCCCCAGCATTTT. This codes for CASSFEGYSNQPQHF.

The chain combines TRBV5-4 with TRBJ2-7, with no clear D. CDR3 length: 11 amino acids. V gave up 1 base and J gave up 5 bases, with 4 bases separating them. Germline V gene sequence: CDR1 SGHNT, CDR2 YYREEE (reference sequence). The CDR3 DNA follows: TGTGCCAGCAGCTTGCTGGACGAGCAGTACTTC. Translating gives CASSLLDEQYF.

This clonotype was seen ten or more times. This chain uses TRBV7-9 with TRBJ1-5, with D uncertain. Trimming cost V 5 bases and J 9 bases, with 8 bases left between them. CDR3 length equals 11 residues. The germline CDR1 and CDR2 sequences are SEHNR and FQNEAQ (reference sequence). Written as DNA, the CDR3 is TGTGCCAGCAGCCACGGTGGGCCCCAGCATTTT. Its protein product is CASSHGGPQHF. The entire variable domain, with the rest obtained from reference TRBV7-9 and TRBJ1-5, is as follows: DTGVSQNPRHKITKRGQNVTFRCDPISEHNRLYWYRQTLGQGPEFLTYFQNEAQLEKSRLLSDRFSAERPKGSFSTLEIQRTEQGDSAMYLCASSHGGPQHFGDGTRLSIL.